The 7 T cell receptor beta chains reported below all come from one sample, sequenced in a study of regulatory T cells in long-lasting Graves disease. Documented time point: newly diagnosed GD, antithyroid drugs for less than 3 months. RNA isolated from PBMCs was used to make the TCR library. Construction of TCR beta libraries relied on iRepertoire HTBI primers and on Arm-PCR targeting CDR3 regions. A single record per CDR3 protein comes from TCRdb applying MiXCR to the multiplex PCR reads. The sample yields some 450,000 distinct CDR3 sequences, approximately 16% seen once. The same data also contributed to another study, on T cells in Graves' hyperthyroidism and ophthalmopathy.

The input for sequencing was peripheral blood mononuclear cells (PBMCs), taken at new diagnosis, from a patient treated with antithyroid drugs. The receptors were sampled from a woman between 25 and 40 years old with Graves disease.

This clonotype was seen at least ten times. The V and J genes are TRBV6-1 and TRBJ1-2; 7 nucleotides line up with TRBD1. This CDR3 has 15 amino acids. Germline loops: CDR1 MNHNS, CDR2 SASEGT. J lost 4 bases, V lost 5 bases, and 10 bases had no gene match. CDR3 in amino acids: CASSRDREEVYGYTF. CDR3 sequence (DNA): TGTGCCAGCAGTCGGGACAGAGAGGAGGTCTATGGCTACACCTTC.

This clonotype was found a few times. This chain connects TRBV19 to TRBJ2-7; either TRBD1 or TRBD2 may supply D (5 bases each). This CDR3 has 15 residues. Trimming shortened V by 9 bases and J by 5 bases, and 23 bases separated the two germline ends. Germline CDR1 reads LNHDA; CDR2 reads SQIVND (reference sequence). CDR3 region: CASDNSWGSPDEQYF. CDR3 DNA: TGTGCCAGCGACAATTCCTGGGGGTCCCCGGACGAGCAGTACTTC.

About this clonotype itself: Just one base apart from a much larger clone, this may be a read error. J is TRBJ2-5 and V is TRBV29-1; possibly TRBD2 for D (6 bases). The CDR3 totals 15 residues. Germline values: CDR1 SQVTM, CDR2 ANQGSEA. CDR3 nucleotide sequence: TGCAGCGTTGGGCCTCACCTCCGACCGGGAGAGACCCAGCACTTC. It yields the protein CSVGPHLRPGETQHF.

This clonotype occurred many times. This chain links TRBV30 with TRBJ1-1, with D uncertain. The germline V gene encodes CDR1 GTSNPN and CDR2 SVGIG (reference sequence). V was clipped by 0 bases and J by 5 bases, with 7 bases between them. This CDR3 comprises 12 residues. The CDR3 sequence: CAWSVTRTEAFF. In DNA, the CDR3 is TGTGCCTGGAGTGTAACCAGGACTGAAGCTTTCTTT.

As to this clonotype: Possible read error: a much larger clone is one base away. The chain links TRBV7-3 to TRBJ2-7; perhaps TRBD1 as D (5 bases). The germline CDR1 and CDR2 sequences are SGHTA and FQGTGA. Trimming took off 5 bases at V and 6 bases at J, with 8 bases between the two ends. This CDR3 is built from 11 residues. The CDR3 nucleotides are TGTGCCAGCAGCCAAAGGGGCGAGCAGTACTTC. This translates into CASSQRGEQYF. Full variable domain (missing parts from reference TRBV7-3 and TRBJ2-7): GAGVSQTPSNKVTEKGKYVELRCDPISGHTALYWYRQSLGQGPEFLIYFQGTGAADDSGLPNDRFFAVRPEGSVSTLKIQRTERGDSAVYLCASSQRGEQYFGPGTRLTVT.

This clonotype was seen repeatedly, ten times or more. The chain has TRBV28 and TRBJ2-7, with D unclear. Germline CDR1 and CDR2: MDHEN and SYDVKM. There are 16 residues in the CDR3. Trimming shortened V by 4 bases and J by 3 bases, and 19 bases separated the two germline ends. The CDR3 DNA follows: TGTGCCAGCAGTTCAGTTGTTGGCAGGAGAATCTACGAGCAGTACTTC. Translation: CASSSVVGRRIYEQYF.

This clonotype was seen a handful of times. The chain couples TRBV19 to TRBJ1-2; no reliable D call. The CDR3 runs 13 residues. Germline CDR1 and CDR2: LNHDA and SQIVND (reference sequence). The V gene lost 0 bases and the J gene lost 2 bases, with 4 bases spanning the gap. The CDR3 DNA is TGTGCCAGTAGTATAGATGAAAACTATGGCTACACCTTC. Protein: CASSIDENYGYTF.